This is a list of T cell receptor beta chains from one sample in a study of blood T cell repertoires in COVID-19. Produced via immunoSEQ multiplex PCR; TCRdb's table is partial and in-frame only. The data show roughly 100,000 clones, around 73% seen once. Sequencing used peripheral blood. The receptor set was obtained from a man in his sixties with active or convalescent COVID-19. Each CDR3 is given with its conserved first and last residue. The order of the fields is clone size, V gene, CDR3 protein. A row's size may be missing; if present it is once, few, many or a size class.

-,TRBV5-4,CASSSGQQNIQYF
few,TRBV7-2,CASSRTSGRVRDTQYF
-,TRBV10-2,CASSLVASHAGELFF
few,TRBV28,CASSSPGTKTGELFF
-,TRBV6-5,CASRLGRRTGELFF
once,TRBV28,CASTTRGGGIEKLFF
few,TRBV2,CASSEGYRGRMGYTF
-,TRBV7-2,CASSPSQAGFSYNEQFF
-,TRBV29-1,CSVAEQGYSNQPQHF
-,TRBV9,CASSDSGRATDTQYF
once,TRBV2,CASSGQLAGGPDTQYF
-,TRBV28,CASSFGDRVNERWEKLFF
few,TRBV11-2,CASSSDRYDQPQHF
once,TRBV9,CASSEVGTADLNEQFF
-,TRBV5-5,CASSLAASGSGNEQFF
-,TRBV15,CATSRDFAGQGEGGYTF
few,TRBV25-1,CASSASGGVGYTF
few,TRBV4-3,CASSQGRWETQYF
once,TRBV30,CACRRSGNYEQYF
-,TRBV28,CASSFSRSTDTQYF
-,TRBV11-3,CASSWESSGNTIYF
-,TRBV6-1,CASSEGQGIVSNQPQHF
once,TRBV7-9,CASSPQGRMGDTQYF
-,TRBV15,CATSSAGLELFNEQFF
-,TRBV11-3,CASSRTSGRDTQYF
few,TRBV6-2/TRBV6-3,CASSPLGAGNTIYF
few,TRBV5-6,CASSLTGVEQFF
few,TRBV29-1,CSVKDRYNQPQHF
-,TRBV5-1,CASSLPEGSGRRYEQFF
-,TRBV4-3,CASSQESGVGNSPLHF
-,TRBV7-9,CASSFGTVSGRVETQYF
-,TRBV10-2,CASSGMGPPQETQYF
-,TRBV27,CASSPGHIAEAFF
-,TRBV9,CASSVGQGSKGYTF
-,TRBV5-1,CASSLGAIQDRGLNYGYTF
-,TRBV5-1,CASRTSPNTEAFF
-,TRBV19,CASSISMASGKNEQFF
-,TRBV30,CAWSSFRNTEAFF
few,TRBV24-1,CATSDSTGVSGNTIYF
-,TRBV6-6,CASTQKAGERPQHF
once,TRBV5-5,CASSLSLGSTDTQYF
once,TRBV28,CASSSSYGYTF
-,TRBV11-2,CASSPGQQSSYNEQFF
-,TRBV7-9,CASSFASGRDTGELFF
-,TRBV10-1,CASRTSGSRSYNEQFF
-,TRBV5-6,CASSRTGTLNYGYTF
-,TRBV29-1,CSVGNGGNNEQFF
-,TRBV29-1,CSVEESYLAFF
-,TRBV2,CASSYTDEQFF
-,TRBV6-5,CASSYSGGVADTQYF
-,TRBV2,CAGKAGSGNTIYF
-,TRBV3-1/TRBV3-2,CASSSFGTGVRAPYNEQFF
-,TRBV4-2,CASSQALGQPQHF
once,TRBV6-2/TRBV6-3,CASSYSRTPGRDNEQFF
-,TRBV27,CASSLGRGNYGYTF
-,TRBV29-1,CSVGNQGMAGELFF
-,TRBV19,CASRPQGAAYNSPLHF
-,TRBV14,CASSQDGPNYGYTF
few,TRBV6-5,CASSQTGGDAGELFF
-,TRBV5-6,CASRPIGTEGAFF